Sequencing of this T cell receptor beta chain was carried out in a study of shared clonotypes between healthy human individuals. In the case of this clone: Its antigen remains unidentified.

The donor cohort consisted entirely of Caucasian adults residing in Nashville, Tennessee. CD45RO+ cells and CCR7-negative CD45RA+ TemRA cells were combined as CD8 memory. Study-level findings and limits: In general, naive subsets displayed greater estimated richness than memory subsets did.

Several immunoSEQ 96-well plates shared each subset's DNA, each plate a replicate. TCRdb's table, derived via immunoSEQ multiplex PCR, lists solely in-frame clones and lacks some. The data show around 320,000 clones, with 87% seen just once and 15% to 20% held by the top ten. CDR3 size: 15 residues. V dropped 6 bases and J dropped 2; count of bases not matched to a gene: 8. The germline gives CDR1 MNHEY, CDR2 SVGAGI. This receptor was identified in a man aged 18 to 29 in good health. The rearrangement joins TRBV6-5 to TRBJ2-7, with 9 bases lining up with TRBD1. The material sequenced was memory CD8+ T cells sorted from blood. Noted subset: CD45RO+ cells pooled with CCR7-negative TemRA cells. In DNA, the CDR3 is TGTGCCAGCAGAACCAAACAGGGGGCCACCTACGAGCAGTACTTC. Translation gives CASRTKQGATYEQYF.